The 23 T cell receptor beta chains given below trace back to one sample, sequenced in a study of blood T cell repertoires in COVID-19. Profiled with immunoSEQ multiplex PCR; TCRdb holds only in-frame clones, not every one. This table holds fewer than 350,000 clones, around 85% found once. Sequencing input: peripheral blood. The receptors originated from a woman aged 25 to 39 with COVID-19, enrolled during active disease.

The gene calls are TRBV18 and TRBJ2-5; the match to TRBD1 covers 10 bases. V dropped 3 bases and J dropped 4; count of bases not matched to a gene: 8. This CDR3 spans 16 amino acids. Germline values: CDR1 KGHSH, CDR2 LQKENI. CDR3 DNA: TGTGCCAGCTCACCTCCAAGACAGGGGGCAGGAGAGACCCAGTACTTC. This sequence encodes CASSPPRQGAGETQYF.

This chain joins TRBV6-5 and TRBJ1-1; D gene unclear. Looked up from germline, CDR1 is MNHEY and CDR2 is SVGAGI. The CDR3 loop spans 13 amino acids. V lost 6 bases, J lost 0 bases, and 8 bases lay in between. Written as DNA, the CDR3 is TGTGCCAGCAGAGGGAGGATGAACACTGAAGCTTTCTTT. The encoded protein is CASRGRMNTEAFF.

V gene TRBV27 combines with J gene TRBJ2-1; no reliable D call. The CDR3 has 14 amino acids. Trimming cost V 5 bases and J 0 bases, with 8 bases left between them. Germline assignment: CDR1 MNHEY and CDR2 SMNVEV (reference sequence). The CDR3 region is CASSRPGSYNEQFF. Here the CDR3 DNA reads TGTGCCAGCAGTCGACCGGGCTCCTACAATGAGCAGTTCTTC.

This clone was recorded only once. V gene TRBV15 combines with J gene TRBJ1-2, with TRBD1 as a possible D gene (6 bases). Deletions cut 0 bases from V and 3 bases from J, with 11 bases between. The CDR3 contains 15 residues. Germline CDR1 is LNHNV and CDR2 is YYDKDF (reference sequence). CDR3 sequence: CATSRDQGTYYGYTF. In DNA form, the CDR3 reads TGTGCCACCAGCAGAGATCAGGGGACCTACTATGGCTACACCTTC. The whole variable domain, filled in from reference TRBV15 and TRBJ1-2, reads DAMVIQNPRYQVTQFGKPVTLSCSQTLNHNVMYWYQQKSSQAPKLLFHYYDKDFNNEADTPDNFQSRRPNTSFCFLDIRSPGLGDTAMYLCATSRDQGTYYGYTFGSGTRLTVV.

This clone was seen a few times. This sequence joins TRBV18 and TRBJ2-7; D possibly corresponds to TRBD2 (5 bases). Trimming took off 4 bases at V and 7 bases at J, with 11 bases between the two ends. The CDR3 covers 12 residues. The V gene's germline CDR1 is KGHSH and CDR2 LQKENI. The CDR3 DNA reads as TGTGCCAGCTCACTAGAGGGTGGGGAGCAGTACTTC. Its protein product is CASSLEGGEQYF.

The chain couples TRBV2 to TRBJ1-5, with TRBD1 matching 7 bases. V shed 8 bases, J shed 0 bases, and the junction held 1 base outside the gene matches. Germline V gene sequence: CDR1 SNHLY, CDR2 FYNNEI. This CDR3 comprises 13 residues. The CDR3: CASRDSSNQPQHF. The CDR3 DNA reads TGTGCCAGCCGGGACAGTAGCAATCAGCCCCAGCATTTT.

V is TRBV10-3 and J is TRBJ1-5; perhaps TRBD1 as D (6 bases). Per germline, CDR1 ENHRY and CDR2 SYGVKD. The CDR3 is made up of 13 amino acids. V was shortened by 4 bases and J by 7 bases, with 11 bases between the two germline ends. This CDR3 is CAISGQVEQPQHF. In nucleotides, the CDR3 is TGTGCCATCAGTGGACAGGTGGAGCAGCCCCAGCATTTT.

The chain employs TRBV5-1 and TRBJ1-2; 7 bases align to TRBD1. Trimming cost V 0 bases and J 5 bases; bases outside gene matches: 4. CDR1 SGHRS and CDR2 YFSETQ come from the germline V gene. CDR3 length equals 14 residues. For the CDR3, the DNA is TGCGCCAGCAGCTTGGAAGGGGGCGCATATGGCTACACCTTC. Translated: CASSLEGGAYGYTF.

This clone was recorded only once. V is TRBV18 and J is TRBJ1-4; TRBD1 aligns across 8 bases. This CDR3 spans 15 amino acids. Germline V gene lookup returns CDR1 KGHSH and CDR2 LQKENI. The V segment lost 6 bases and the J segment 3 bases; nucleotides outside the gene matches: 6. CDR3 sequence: CASSLGQGPNEKLFF. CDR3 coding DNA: TGTGCCAGCTCGCTCGGACAGGGCCCTAATGAAAAACTGTTTTTT.

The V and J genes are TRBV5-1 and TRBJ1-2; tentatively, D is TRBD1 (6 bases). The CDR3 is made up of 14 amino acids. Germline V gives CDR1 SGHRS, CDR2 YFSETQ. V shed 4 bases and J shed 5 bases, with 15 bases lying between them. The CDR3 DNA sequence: TGCGCCAGCAGCACGGACAGAGATACTTATGGCTACACCTTC. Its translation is CASSTDRDTYGYTF.

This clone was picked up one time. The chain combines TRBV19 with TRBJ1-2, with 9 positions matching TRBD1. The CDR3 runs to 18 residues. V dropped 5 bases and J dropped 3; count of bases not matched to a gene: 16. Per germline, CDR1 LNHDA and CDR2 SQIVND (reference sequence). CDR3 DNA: TGTGCCAGTAGTGGCTTACCGGGACAGGGATACCACTACTATGGCTACACCTTC. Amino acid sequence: CASSGLPGQGYHYYGYTF.

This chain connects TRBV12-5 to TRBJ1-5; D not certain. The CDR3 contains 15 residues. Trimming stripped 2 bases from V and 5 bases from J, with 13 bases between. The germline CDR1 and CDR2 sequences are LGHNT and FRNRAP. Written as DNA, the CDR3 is TGTGCTAGTGGTTTGATTGACATCCCCCATCAGCCCCAGCATTTT. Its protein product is CASGLIDIPHQPQHF.

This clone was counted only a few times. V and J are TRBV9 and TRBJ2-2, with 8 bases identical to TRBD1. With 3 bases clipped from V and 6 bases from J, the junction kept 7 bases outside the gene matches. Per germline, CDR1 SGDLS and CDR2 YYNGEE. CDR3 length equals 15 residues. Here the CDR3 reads CASSARTGPPGELFF. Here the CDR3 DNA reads TGTGCCAGCAGCGCCCGGACAGGGCCCCCCGGGGAGCTGTTTTTT.

The DNA of the CDR3 is TGCGCCAGCAGCCCAGGGGGCGGCGAGACCCAGTACTTC. Protein: CASSPGGGETQYF. The chain combines TRBV5-1 with TRBJ2-5; TRBD1 matches 8 bases. Germline V lookup: CDR1 SGHRS, CDR2 YFSETQ. The CDR3 loop spans 13 amino acids. With 4 bases clipped from V and 5 bases from J, the junction kept 4 bases outside the gene matches.

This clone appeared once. The CDR3 sequence is CASSSRLAGGTDTQYF. The CDR3 DNA reads as TGTGCCAGCAGCTCCAGACTAGCGGGGGGGACAGATACGCAGTATTTT. The chain links TRBV5-4 to TRBJ2-3; 14 bases are shared with TRBD2. The V segment lost 3 bases and the J segment 3 bases; nucleotides outside the gene matches: 3. Germline V CDR1 and CDR2: SGHNT, YYREEE (reference sequence). The CDR3 is made up of 16 amino acids.

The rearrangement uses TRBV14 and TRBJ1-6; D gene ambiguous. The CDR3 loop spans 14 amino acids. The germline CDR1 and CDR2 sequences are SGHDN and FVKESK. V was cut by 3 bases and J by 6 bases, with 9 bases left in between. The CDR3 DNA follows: TGTGCCAGCAGCCACTCCCGGTTTAATTCACCCCTCCACTTT. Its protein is CASSHSRFNSPLHF.

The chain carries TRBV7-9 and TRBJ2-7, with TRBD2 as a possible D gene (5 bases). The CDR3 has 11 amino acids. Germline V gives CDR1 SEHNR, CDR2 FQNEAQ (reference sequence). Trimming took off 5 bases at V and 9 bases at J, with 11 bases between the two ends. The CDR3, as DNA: TGTGCCAGCAGCCTCGGGAAAGGGCAGTACTTC. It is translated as CASSLGKGQYF.

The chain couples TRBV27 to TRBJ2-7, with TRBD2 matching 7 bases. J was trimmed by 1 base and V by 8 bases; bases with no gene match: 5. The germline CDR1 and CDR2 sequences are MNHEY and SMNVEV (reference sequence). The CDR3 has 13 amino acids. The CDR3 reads CASGLGGSYEQYF. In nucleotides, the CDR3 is TGTGCCAGCGGCCTGGGGGGGTCCTACGAGCAGTACTTC.

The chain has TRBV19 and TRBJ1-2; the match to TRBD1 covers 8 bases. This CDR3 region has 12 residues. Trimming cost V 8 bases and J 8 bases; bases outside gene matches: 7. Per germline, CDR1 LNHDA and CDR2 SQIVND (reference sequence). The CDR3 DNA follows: TGTGCCAGTCAACAGGGGGGCGAGGGCTACACCTTC. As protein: CASQQGGEGYTF.

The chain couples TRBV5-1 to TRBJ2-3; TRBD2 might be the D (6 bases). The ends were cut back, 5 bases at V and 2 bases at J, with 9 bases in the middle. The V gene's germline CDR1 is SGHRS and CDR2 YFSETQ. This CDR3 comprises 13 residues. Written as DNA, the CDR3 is TGCGCCAGCAGGACTAGTACCACAGATACGCAGTATTTT. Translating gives CASRTSTTDTQYF.

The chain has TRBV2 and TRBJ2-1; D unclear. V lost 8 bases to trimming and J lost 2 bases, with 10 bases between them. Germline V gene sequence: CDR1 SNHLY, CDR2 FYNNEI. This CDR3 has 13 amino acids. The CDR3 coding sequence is TGTGCCAGCGTGGAGCCAGCCTACAATGAGCAGTTCTTC. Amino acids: CASVEPAYNEQFF.

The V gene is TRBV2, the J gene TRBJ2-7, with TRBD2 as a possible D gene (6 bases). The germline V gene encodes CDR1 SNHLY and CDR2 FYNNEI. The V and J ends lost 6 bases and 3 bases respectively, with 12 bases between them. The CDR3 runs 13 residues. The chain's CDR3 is CASSGPGVYEQYF. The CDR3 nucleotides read TGTGCCAGCAGCGGTCCGGGGGTCTACGAGCAGTACTTC.

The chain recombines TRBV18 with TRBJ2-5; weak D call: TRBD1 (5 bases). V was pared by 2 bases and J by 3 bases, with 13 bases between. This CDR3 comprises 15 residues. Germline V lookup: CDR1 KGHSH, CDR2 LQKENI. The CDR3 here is CASSPGQGQKETQYF. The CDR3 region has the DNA TGTGCCAGCTCACCAGGTCAGGGCCAAAAAGAGACCCAGTACTTC.